This is a list of T cell receptor beta chains from one sample in a study of T cells in localized non-small cell lung cancer. Produced via immunoSEQ multiplex PCR; TCRdb's table is partial and in-frame only. The table shows 15,000 to 20,000 clones, with over 70% occurring only once. Sequences were derived from peripheral blood, sampled before any cancer treatment. These receptors all stem from a male donor at least 60 years old with stage I lung adenocarcinoma. Each CDR3 is given with its conserved first and last residue. Each record gives: J gene, D gene, clone size, V gene, CDR3 DNA, CDR3 protein. D genes are given only for firm matches. Where a row states a size, it is once, few, many or the class of an expanded clone; other rows omit it.

>TRBJ2-3|TRBD1|-|TRBV29-1
TGCAGCGTTGACGGCGGGACAGGGAGCACAGATACGCAGTATTTT
CSVDGGTGSTDTQYF
>TRBJ1-5|-|-|TRBV28
TGTGCCAGCAGTTTCCCCGGGGGCGCGGGTGGGCAGCCCCAGCATTTT
CASSFPGGAGGQPQHF
>TRBJ1-5|-|-|TRBV4-1
TGCGCCAGCAGCCAAGATGCGGGGGACCTCAATCAGCCCCAGCATTTT
CASSQDAGDLNQPQHF
>TRBJ1-2|TRBD1|once|TRBV15
TGTGCCACCAGCAGAGAAGGACAGGGCGGTGGGTATGGCTACACCTTC
CATSREGQGGGYGYTF
>TRBJ1-2|TRBD1|-|TRBV19
TGTGCCAGTAGTATAGGGACAGGGACCTATGGCTACACCTTC
CASSIGTGTYGYTF
>TRBJ1-3|-|-|TRBV28
TGTGCCAGCACGGGTTATTCTGGAAACACCATATATTTT
CASTGYSGNTIYF
>TRBJ1-3|-|once|TRBV2
TGTGCCAGCAGTGAACAGCCCAACTCTGGAAACACCATATATTTT
CASSEQPNSGNTIYF
>TRBJ2-7|-|-|TRBV2
TGTGCCAGCAGTGTGGGGCAGGGATACGAGCAGTACTTC
CASSVGQGYEQYF
>TRBJ1-6|TRBD1|-|TRBV10-3
TGTGCCATCAGAAAAGGGACAGGGGCAAGGGGTTCACCCCTCCACTTT
CAIRKGTGARGSPLHF
>TRBJ1-1|-|few|TRBV18
TGTGCCAGCTCACCACAATCGACTGAAGCTTTCTTT
CASSPQSTEAFF
>TRBJ1-1|-|few|TRBV30
TGTGCCTGGAGTATACCCACCGTGGGAGCTTTCTTT
CAWSIPTVGAFF
>TRBJ2-1|-|once|TRBV7-2
TGTGCCAGCAGCTTAGCTAGCGGTCAACGCAACAATGAGCAGTTCTTC
CASSLASGQRNNEQFF
>TRBJ2-5|-|-|TRBV30
TGTGCCTGGAGTCCCCAAACGGGGACCCAGTACTTC
CAWSPQTGTQYF
>TRBJ2-1|-|-|TRBV7-9
TGTGCCAGCAGCGGGGACCTCTACAATGAGCAGTTCTTC
CASSGDLYNEQFF